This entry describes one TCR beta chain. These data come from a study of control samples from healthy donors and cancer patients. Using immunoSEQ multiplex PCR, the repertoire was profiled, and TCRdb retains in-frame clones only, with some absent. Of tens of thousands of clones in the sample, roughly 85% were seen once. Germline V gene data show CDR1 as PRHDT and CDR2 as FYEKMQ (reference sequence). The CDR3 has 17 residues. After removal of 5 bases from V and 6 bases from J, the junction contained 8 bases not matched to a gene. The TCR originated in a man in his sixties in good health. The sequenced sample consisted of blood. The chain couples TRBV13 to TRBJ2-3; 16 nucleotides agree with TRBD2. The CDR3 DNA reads TGTGCCAGCAGCACGGGGACTAGCGGGAGGGCTGGGGATACGCAGTATTTT. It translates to CASSTGTSGRAGDTQYF. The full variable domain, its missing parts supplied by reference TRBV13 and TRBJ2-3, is AAGVIQSPRHLIKEKRETATLKCYPIPRHDTVYWYQQGPGQDPQFLISFYEKMQSDKGSIPDRFSAQQFSDYHSELNMSSLELGDSALYFCASSTGTSGRAGDTQYFGPGTRLTVL.